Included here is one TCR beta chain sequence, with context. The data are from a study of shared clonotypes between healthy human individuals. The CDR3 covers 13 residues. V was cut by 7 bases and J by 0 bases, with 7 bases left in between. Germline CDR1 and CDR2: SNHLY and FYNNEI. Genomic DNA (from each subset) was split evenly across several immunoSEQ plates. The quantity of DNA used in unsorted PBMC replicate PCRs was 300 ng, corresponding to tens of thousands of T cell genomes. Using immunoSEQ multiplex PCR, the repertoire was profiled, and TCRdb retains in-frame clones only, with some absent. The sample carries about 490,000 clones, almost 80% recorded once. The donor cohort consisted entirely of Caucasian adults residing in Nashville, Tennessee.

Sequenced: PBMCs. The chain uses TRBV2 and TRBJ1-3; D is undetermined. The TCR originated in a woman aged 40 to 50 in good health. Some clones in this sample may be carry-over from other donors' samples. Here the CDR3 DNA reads TGTGCCAGCAAGGTACCCTCTGGAAACACCATATATTTT. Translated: CASKVPSGNTIYF.